Below are 13 T cell receptor beta chains sequenced from a single sample in a study of shared clonotypes between healthy human individuals. Terminally differentiated effector memory CD45RA+ cells were excluded by CCR7 positive selection of CD45RO-negative cells. The protocol was immunoSEQ multiplex PCR, while the TCRdb copy is restricted to in-frame clones and leaves out a portion. The sample lists a few million clones, roughly 95% occurring once. The sample comprised naive CD8+ T cells from PBMCs. These receptors all stem from a young man in good health. Some clones in this sample may be carry-over from other donors' samples.

This chain uses TRBV6-5 with TRBJ1-5; possibly TRBD1 for D (5 bases). CDR1 and CDR2 from the germline V gene are MNHEY and SVGAGI. V was trimmed by 2 bases and J by 0 bases, leaving 11 bases between them. CDR3 length equals 16 residues. CDR3 DNA: TGTGCCAGCAGTTACGGGGCAGAGTATAGCAATCAGCCCCAGCATTTT. Its protein is CASSYGAEYSNQPQHF.

This clone was counted a few times. The V and J genes are TRBV19 and TRBJ2-1; D is undetermined. Trimming took off 6 bases at V and 10 bases at J, with 13 bases between the two ends. Germline CDR1 LNHDA, CDR2 SQIVND (reference sequence). This CDR3 has 12 residues. In DNA, the CDR3 is TGTGCCAGTAGCCCCCTTAGGGAAGAGCAGTTCTTC. Amino acids: CASSPLREEQFF.

The V gene is TRBV7-9, the J gene TRBJ2-4; no firm D call. This CDR3 has 12 amino acids. With 6 bases removed from V and 7 bases from J, the gap between germline ends came to 10 bases. CDR1 is SEHNR, CDR2 FQNEAQ, per germline (reference sequence). The CDR3 DNA follows: TGTGCCAGCAGTCCACGAACGAACATTCAGTACTTC. This sequence encodes CASSPRTNIQYF.

J is TRBJ1-6 and V is TRBV7-9, with a tentative D call TRBD1 (5 bases). Per germline, CDR1 SEHNR and CDR2 FQNEAQ (reference sequence). V was pared by 1 base and J by 5 bases, with 9 bases between. The CDR3 spans 15 residues. CDR3 in amino acids: CASSLDRWNNSPLHF. The CDR3 DNA sequence: TGTGCCAGCAGCTTAGACAGGTGGAATAATTCACCCCTCCACTTT.

V usage is TRBV7-9 and J usage is TRBJ2-2; D is perhaps TRBD1 (6 bases). CDR1 SEHNR and CDR2 FQNEAQ come from the germline V gene (reference sequence). The CDR3 extends over 16 amino acids. V lost 5 bases and J 1 base, leaving 14 bases between the germline ends. The CDR3 is CASSQKKTGNTGELFF. The CDR3 coding sequence is TGTGCCAGCAGCCAAAAAAAGACAGGGAACACCGGGGAGCTGTTTTTT.

This sequence joins TRBV6-1 and TRBJ2-1; 8 bases fit TRBD2. Germline V CDR1 and CDR2: MNHNS, SASEGT. CDR3 length: 17 residues. The V and J ends lost 0 bases and 4 bases, in that order; junction bases with no gene match: 8. The CDR3 here is CASSEARGGNRYNEQFF. The CDR3 DNA sequence: TGTGCCAGCAGTGAAGCTCGGGGGGGGAACCGTTACAATGAGCAGTTCTTC.

V is TRBV7-3 and J is TRBJ1-5; 8 bases are a match to TRBD1. The CDR3 extends over 19 amino acids. CDR1 is SGHTA, CDR2 FQGTGA, per germline. The trim removed 1 base at V and 6 bases at J, leaving 17 bases unmatched. In nucleotides, the CDR3 is TGTGCCAGCAGCTTAATGTGTTCGGACAGGGCTTCGGTGTGTCAGCCCCAGCATTTT. Its translation: CASSLMCSDRASVCQPQHF.

V usage is TRBV4-1 and J usage is TRBJ1-1; possible D gene TRBD1, 5 bases. V dropped 1 base and J dropped 3 bases, with 15 bases sitting between them. The CDR3 loop spans 16 amino acids. CDR1 and CDR2 (germline): MGHRA, YSYEKL. As DNA, the CDR3 is TGCGCCAGCAGCCAAGGGTGGGTTCCGGGGGACACTGAAGCTTTCTTT. This gives the protein CASSQGWVPGDTEAFF.

This chain links TRBV27 with TRBJ1-1; D possibly corresponds to TRBD1 (6 bases). V lost 7 bases, J lost 1 base, and 16 bases lay in between. The CDR3 sequence is 15 residues long. Germline V lookup: CDR1 MNHEY, CDR2 SMNVEV (reference sequence). CDR3 sequence reads: CASKQTGTTNTEAFF. The CDR3 coding sequence is TGTGCCAGCAAACAAACCGGGACAACGAACACTGAAGCTTTCTTT.

The V and J genes are TRBV29-1 and TRBJ2-1; the D gene is possibly TRBD2 (5 bases). The CDR3 extends over 12 amino acids. Germline V lookup: CDR1 SQVTM, CDR2 ANQGSEA. V lost 5 bases and J lost 7, with 12 bases in between. DNA for the CDR3: TGCAGCGTTTCCGGGAAGAGGAATGAGCAGTTCTTC. It yields the protein CSVSGKRNEQFF.

This chain joins TRBV16 and TRBJ1-2, with D possibly matching TRBD1 (6 bases). V shed 5 bases and J shed 2 bases, with 18 bases lying between them. Germline CDR1 reads KGHSY; CDR2 reads FQNENV. This CDR3 is built from 16 residues. CDR3 in amino acids: CASSADSTDINYGYTF. For the CDR3, the DNA is TGTGCCAGCAGCGCGGACAGCACCGATATAAACTATGGCTACACCTTC.

This clone was counted a single time. This chain links TRBV2 with TRBJ1-1; D may be TRBD1 (6 bases). The CDR3 length is 16 residues. V lost 6 bases to trimming and J lost 1 base, with 18 bases between them. CDR1 and CDR2 (germline): SNHLY, FYNNEI. CDR3 amino acids: CASRPRGGAGNTEAFF. The CDR3 DNA is TGTGCCAGCAGGCCCCGGGGGGGGGCTGGGAACACTGAAGCTTTCTTT.

This clone was found once. V and J are TRBV6-5 and TRBJ2-5, with unresolved D. Per germline, CDR1 MNHEY and CDR2 SVGAGI. V gave up 6 bases and J gave up 0 bases, with 5 bases separating them. There are 12 residues in the CDR3. The CDR3 sequence is CASRGYQETQYF. The CDR3, as DNA: TGTGCCAGCAGGGGTTACCAAGAGACCCAGTACTTC.